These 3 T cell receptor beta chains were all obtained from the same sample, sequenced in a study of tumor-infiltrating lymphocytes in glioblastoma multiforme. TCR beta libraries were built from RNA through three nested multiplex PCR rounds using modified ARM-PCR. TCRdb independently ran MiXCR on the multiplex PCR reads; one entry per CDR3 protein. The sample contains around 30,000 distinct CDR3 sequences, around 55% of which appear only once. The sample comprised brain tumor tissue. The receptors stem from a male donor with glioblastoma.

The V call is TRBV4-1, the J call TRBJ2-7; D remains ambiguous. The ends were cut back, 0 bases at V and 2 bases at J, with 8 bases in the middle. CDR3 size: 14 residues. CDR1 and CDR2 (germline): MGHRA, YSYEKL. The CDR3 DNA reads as TGCGCCAGCAGCCAAGATGCCCCGGCCTACGAGCAGTACTTC. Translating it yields CASSQDAPAYEQYF.

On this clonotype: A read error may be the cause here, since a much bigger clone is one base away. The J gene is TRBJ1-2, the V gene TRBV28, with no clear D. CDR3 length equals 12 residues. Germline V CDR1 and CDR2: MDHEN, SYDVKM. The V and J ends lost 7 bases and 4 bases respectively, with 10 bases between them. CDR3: CASIAWSYGYTF. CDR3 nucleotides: TGTGCCAGCATTGCATGGTCCTATGGCTACACCTTC.

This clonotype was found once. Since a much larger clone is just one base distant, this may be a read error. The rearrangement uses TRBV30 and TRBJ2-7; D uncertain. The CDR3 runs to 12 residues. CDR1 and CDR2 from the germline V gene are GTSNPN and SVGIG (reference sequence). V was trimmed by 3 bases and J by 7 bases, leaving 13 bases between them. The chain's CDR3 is CAWRGYACEQYF. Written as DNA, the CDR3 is TGTGCCTGGAGGGGATACGCTTGTGAGCAGTACTTC.